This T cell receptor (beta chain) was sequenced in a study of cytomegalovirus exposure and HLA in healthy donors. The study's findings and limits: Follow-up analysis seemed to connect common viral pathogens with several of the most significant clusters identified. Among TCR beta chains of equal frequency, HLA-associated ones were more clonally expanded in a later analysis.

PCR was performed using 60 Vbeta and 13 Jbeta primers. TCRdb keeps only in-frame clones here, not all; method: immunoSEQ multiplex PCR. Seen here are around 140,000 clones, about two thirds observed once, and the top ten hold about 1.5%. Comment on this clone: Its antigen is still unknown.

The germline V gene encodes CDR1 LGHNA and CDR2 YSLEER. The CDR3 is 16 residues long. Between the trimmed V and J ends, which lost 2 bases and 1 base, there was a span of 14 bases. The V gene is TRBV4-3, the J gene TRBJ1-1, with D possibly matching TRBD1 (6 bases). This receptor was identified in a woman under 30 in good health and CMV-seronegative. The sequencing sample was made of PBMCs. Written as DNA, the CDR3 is TGCGCCAGCAGCCAAACCCCCGCACAGGGGAACACTGAAGCTTTCTTT. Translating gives CASSQTPAQGNTEAFF.